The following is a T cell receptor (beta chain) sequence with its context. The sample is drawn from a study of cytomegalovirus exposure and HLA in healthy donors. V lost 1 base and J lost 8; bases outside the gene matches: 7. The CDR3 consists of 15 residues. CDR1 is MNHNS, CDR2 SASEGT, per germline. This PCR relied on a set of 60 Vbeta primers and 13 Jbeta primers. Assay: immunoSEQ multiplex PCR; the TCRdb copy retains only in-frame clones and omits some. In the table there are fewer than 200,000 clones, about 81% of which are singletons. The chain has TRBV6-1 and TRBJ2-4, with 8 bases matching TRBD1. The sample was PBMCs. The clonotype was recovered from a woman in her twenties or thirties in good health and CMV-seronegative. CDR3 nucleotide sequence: TGTGCCAGCAGTGAAGGGACAGGGCCACTTCACATTCAGTACTTC. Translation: CASSEGTGPLHIQYF.